This T cell receptor (beta chain) came from a study of blood T cell repertoires in COVID-19. The overall study: The United States, Italy and Spain provided the acute and convalescent COVID-19 samples.

The table came from immunoSEQ multiplex PCR; TCRdb's copy has only in-frame clones and leaves some out. The sample lists some 200,000 clones; about nine tenths were seen once. The germline gives CDR1 SGHDN, CDR2 FVKESK. V lost 1 base and J 0 bases, leaving 12 bases between the germline ends. There are 16 residues in the CDR3. The rearrangement links TRBV14 to TRBJ1-2, with D perhaps TRBD1 (5 bases). Sequencing was done on a sample of peripheral blood. The receptor's source is a man at least 80 years old with acute or convalescent COVID-19. The CDR3 region has the DNA TGTGCCAGCAGCCAAGGCAACCCGGGGGCTAACTATGGCTACACCTTC. It translates to CASSQGNPGANYGYTF.